Shown below are 30 T cell receptor beta chains from a single sample sequenced in a study of OX40 agonist ivuxolimab in advanced cancers. Repertoires were generated with immunoSEQ multiplex PCR, while TCRdb's copy carries only in-frame clones and drops some. The data contain about 88,000 clones, 85% to 90% of them singletons. This material consisted of CD4+ or CD8+ T cells sorted from blood, taken in a trial of the OX40 agonist ivuxolimab. The receptor source for this set is an adult with an advanced solid tumor such as melanoma, head and neck, liver or kidney cancer.

This clone has a handful of counts. The chain links TRBV6-5 to TRBJ1-1, with D possibly being TRBD1 (6 bases). CDR1 and CDR2 from the germline V gene are MNHEY and SVGAGI. Trimming left V 2 bases short and J 8 bases short, with 9 bases between. The CDR3 consists of 12 residues. The chain's CDR3 is CASSYGQGEAFF. The CDR3 DNA reads as TGTGCCAGCAGTTACGGGCAGGGGGAAGCTTTCTTT.

In its sample, this clone was seen once. The V call is TRBV29-1, the J call TRBJ1-1, with TRBD1 matching over 8 bases. V lost 7 bases to trimming and J lost 4 bases; unmatched junction nucleotides: 8. CDR3 length equals 13 residues. The germline V gene encodes CDR1 SQVTM and CDR2 ANQGSEA. CDR3 coding DNA: TGCAGCGCCAACAGGGGGACGGCCACTGAAGCTTTCTTT. Amino acid sequence: CSANRGTATEAFF.

The chain joins TRBV6-5 to TRBJ1-3; a possible D gene is TRBD1 (5 bases). The CDR3 has 15 residues. Trimming shortened V by 4 bases and J by 2 bases, and 12 bases separated the two germline ends. CDR1 is MNHEY, CDR2 SVGAGI, per germline. The CDR3 coding sequence is TGTGCCAGCAGTTGGAGGGGAGCCCCTGGAAACACCATATATTTT. Translating it yields CASSWRGAPGNTIYF.

The chain recombines TRBV11-2 with TRBJ1-1, with D maybe TRBD1 (5 bases). Trimming pared 0 bases from V and 0 bases from J, leaving 11 bases between. CDR1 and CDR2 (germline): SGHAT, FQNNGV. The CDR3 is 16 amino acids. The CDR3 nucleotides are TGTGCCAGCAGCTTAGACCTGGGGGGGGTGAACACTGAAGCTTTCTTT. This codes for CASSLDLGGVNTEAFF.

J is TRBJ1-3 and V is TRBV5-1, with 9 bases that match TRBD1. Germline CDR1 and CDR2: SGHRS and YFSETQ. This CDR3 spans 15 amino acids. V gave up 6 bases and J gave up 3 bases; unmatched junction bases: 7. The CDR3 bases are TGCGCCAGCACCCTAACAGGGGGCTTTGGAAACACCATATATTTT. This gives the protein CASTLTGGFGNTIYF.

This chain connects TRBV5-1 to TRBJ2-2; D possibly matches TRBD1 or TRBD2 (5 bases each). V lost 3 bases and J 0 bases, leaving 12 bases between the germline ends. Germline CDR1 SGHRS, CDR2 YFSETQ. CDR3 length: 16 residues. The CDR3 sequence: CASSSPRGSNTGELFF. The DNA of the CDR3 is TGCGCCAGCAGCTCCCCCCGGGGCTCGAACACCGGGGAGCTGTTTTTT.

The gene calls are TRBV18 and TRBJ2-7; D gene ambiguous. The CDR3 has 13 amino acids. Per germline, CDR1 KGHSH and CDR2 LQKENI. V was trimmed by 3 bases and J by 0 bases, leaving 6 bases between them. The CDR3 nucleotides read TGTGCCAGCTCACCTGCCACCTCCTACGAGCAGTACTTC. This codes for CASSPATSYEQYF. The entire variable domain, with the rest obtained from reference TRBV18 and TRBJ2-7, is as follows: NAGVMQNPRHLVRRRGQEARLRCSPMKGHSHVYWYRQLPEEGLKFMVYLQKENIIDESGMPKERFSAEFPKEGPSILRIQQVVRGDSAAYFCASSPATSYEQYFGPGTRLTVT.

This clone was detected once. This chain joins TRBV10-3 and TRBJ2-7, with TRBD2 identical over 13 bases. Trimming took 2 bases from V and 0 from J; bases not matched to a gene: 16. The CDR3 sequence is 21 residues long. Germline loops: CDR1 ENHRY, CDR2 SYGVKD. This chain's CDR3 is CAISEPLFGLAGVPISYEQYF. The CDR3 bases are TGTGCCATCAGTGAGCCCCTTTTTGGACTAGCGGGGGTCCCAATCTCCTACGAGCAGTACTTC.

V and J are TRBV19 and TRBJ1-4, with D tentatively TRBD1 (6 bases). The V gene lost 6 bases and the J gene lost 10 bases, with 18 bases spanning the gap. The germline gives CDR1 LNHDA, CDR2 SQIVND (reference sequence). CDR3 length equals 14 residues. For the CDR3, the DNA is TGTGCCAGTAGCCAAGGGGGAACAGGGAGAAAACTGTTTTTT. Amino acid sequence: CASSQGGTGRKLFF.

This clone was observed at least ten times. The V gene is TRBV11-3, the J gene TRBJ2-7, with a weak D call TRBD1 (6 bases). Germline CDR1 is SGHNT and CDR2 is YENEEA. The CDR3 consists of 16 residues. Trimming shortened V by 5 bases and J by 12 bases, and 29 bases separated the two germline ends. This CDR3 is CASSQRIRDISYEGYF. The CDR3 region has the DNA TGTGCCAGCAGCCAGAGGATCCGGGACATATCCTACGAGGGGTACTTC.

This rearrangement joins TRBV5-4 to TRBJ2-7, with D tentatively TRBD1 or TRBD2 (5 bases each). The V gene lost 0 bases and the J gene lost 3 bases, with 13 bases spanning the gap. CDR1 is SGHNT, CDR2 YYREEE, per germline (reference sequence). The CDR3 is made up of 15 amino acids. The DNA of the CDR3 is TGTGCCAGCAGCTTGGGAGGGACCGGAGGCTACGAGCAGTACTTC. Its protein is CASSLGGTGGYEQYF.

The chain combines TRBV5-4 with TRBJ2-2; D not resolved. The germline gives CDR1 SGHNT, CDR2 YYREEE (reference sequence). This CDR3 has 14 amino acids. Between the trimmed V and J ends, which lost 0 bases and 8 bases, there was a span of 11 bases. The CDR3 region has the DNA TGTGCCAGCAGCTTGGACCCCCAAAGTGGGGAGCTGTTTTTT. Amino acids: CASSLDPQSGELFF.

This chain uses TRBV4-1 with TRBJ2-1; D is perhaps TRBD2 (5 bases). V was clipped by 5 bases and J by 0 bases, with 11 bases between them. CDR1 and CDR2 (germline): MGHRA, YSYEKL. There are 15 residues in the CDR3. CDR3 sequence (DNA): TGCGCCAGCAGCTCTAATCGGGACTCCTACAATGAGCAGTTCTTC. Translating gives CASSSNRDSYNEQFF.

The genes are TRBV7-2 and TRBJ1-2; D is perhaps TRBD1 (5 bases). The CDR3 extends over 15 amino acids. The V gene lost 0 bases and the J gene lost 4 bases, with 12 bases spanning the gap. Germline V gene sequence: CDR1 SGHTA, CDR2 FQGNSA. DNA for the CDR3: TGTGCCAGCAGCTTAGCGTCGCAGGGCCCCTATGGCTACACCTTC. Protein sequence: CASSLASQGPYGYTF.

V and J are TRBV2 and TRBJ2-3; D possibly corresponds to TRBD2 (6 bases). The germline V and J ends were trimmed by 10 bases and 0 bases, with 14 bases remaining between them. Germline CDR1 SNHLY, CDR2 FYNNEI. The CDR3 runs to 14 residues. The CDR3 coding sequence is TGTGCCACCGGGACTCCACCTAGCACAGATACGCAGTATTTT. The encoded protein is CATGTPPSTDTQYF. Combining the CDR3 with reference TRBV2 and TRBJ2-3 gives the whole variable domain EPEVTQTPSHQVTQMGQEVILRCVPISNHLYFYWYRQILGQKVEFLVSFYNNEISEKSEIFDDQFSVERPDGSNFTLKIRSTKLEDSAMYFCATGTPPSTDTQYFGPGTRLTVL.

The gene calls are TRBV7-7 and TRBJ2-2; 9 bases fit TRBD2. CDR1 and CDR2 from the germline V gene are SSHAT and FNYEAQ (reference sequence). CDR3 length: 15 residues. The V gene end was trimmed by 1 base and the J gene end by 5 bases; junction bases not matched to a gene: 2. Written as DNA, the CDR3 is TGTGCCAGCAGCTTAGAGCGGGGGGTTACCGGGGAGCTGTTTTTT. Translated, it gives CASSLERGVTGELFF.

V usage is TRBV7-3 and J usage is TRBJ2-1; 8 positions agree with TRBD2. Germline V CDR1 and CDR2: SGHTA, FQGTGA. The ends lost 0 bases at V and 3 bases at J; junction bases unmatched: 1. The CDR3 has 15 amino acids. CDR3 sequence (DNA): TGTGCCAGCAGCTTAACCGGGACTAGCTACAATGAGCAGTTCTTC. Residues: CASSLTGTSYNEQFF.

This rearrangement joins TRBV7-9 to TRBJ1-2, with 11 bases aligning to TRBD1. The junction had 11 bases not matched to a gene; V was cut back by 2 bases and J by 6 bases. Germline V lookup: CDR1 SEHNR, CDR2 FQNEAQ (reference sequence). The CDR3 is made up of 17 amino acids. CDR3 nucleotide sequence: TGTGCCAGCAGCTTACCCCGGACAGGGGGCGCGATGCATGGCTACACCTTC. This gives the protein CASSLPRTGGAMHGYTF.

The chain combines TRBV29-1 with TRBJ2-3; the D call may be TRBD1 or TRBD2 (5 bases each). V lost 5 bases and J 3 bases, leaving 12 bases between the germline ends. This CDR3 has 13 residues. Germline values: CDR1 SQVTM, CDR2 ANQGSEA. For the CDR3, the DNA is TGCAGCGTTCGGACGAGGGGTACAGATACGCAGTATTTT. Its protein product is CSVRTRGTDTQYF.

The rearrangement joins TRBV19 to TRBJ2-6, with 7 bases matching TRBD1. V lost 0 bases to trimming and J lost 0 bases; unmatched junction nucleotides: 2. The CDR3 is made up of 17 amino acids. Looked up from germline, CDR1 is LNHDA and CDR2 is SQIVND (reference sequence). The CDR3 coding sequence is TGTGCCAGTAGTATAGAGGGACAGACCTCTGGGGCCAACGTCCTGACTTTC. Its protein is CASSIEGQTSGANVLTF. The entire variable domain, with the rest obtained from reference TRBV19 and TRBJ2-6, is as follows: DGGITQSPKYLFRKEGQNVTLSCEQNLNHDAMYWYRQDPGQGLRLIYYSQIVNDFQKGDIAEGYSVSREKKESFPLTVTSAQKNPTAFYLCASSIEGQTSGANVLTFGAGSRLTVL.

J is TRBJ2-6 and V is TRBV6-5, with D unclear. The CDR3 has 14 residues. The ends were cut back, 6 bases at V and 0 bases at J, with 6 bases in the middle. The germline gives CDR1 MNHEY, CDR2 SVGAGI. CDR3 DNA: TGTGCCAGCAGGATGACCTCTGGGGCCAACGTCCTGACTTTC. Amino acids: CASRMTSGANVLTF.

The rearrangement links TRBV5-1 to TRBJ2-1, with a tentative D call TRBD2 (6 bases). The CDR3 totals 15 residues. The V end lost 4 bases, the J end lost 2 bases, and 13 bases lay between the germline ends. The V gene's germline CDR1 is SGHRS and CDR2 YFSETQ. CDR3 nucleotide sequence: TGCGCCAGCAGCCCCCACGGGGGAGCCTACAATGAGCAGTTCTTC. As protein: CASSPHGGAYNEQFF.

This chain uses TRBV18 with TRBJ1-3; 9 bases map to TRBD1. CDR1 is KGHSH and CDR2 is LQKENI in the germline V gene. There are 16 residues in the CDR3. V gave up 6 bases and J gave up 0 bases; unmatched junction bases: 6. The CDR3 coding sequence is TGTGCCAGCTCGGCGGACAGGGGACTCTCTGGAAACACCATATATTTT. Encoded protein: CASSADRGLSGNTIYF.

The chain uses TRBV2 and TRBJ2-7; D tentatively reads TRBD1 or TRBD2 (5 bases each). Germline V lookup: CDR1 SNHLY, CDR2 FYNNEI. V was cut by 7 bases and J by 6 bases, with 19 bases left in between. The CDR3 has 14 residues. The CDR3 is CASTGDLDLGEQYF. The CDR3 DNA follows: TGTGCCAGCACCGGGGACCTGGATCTGGGCGAGCAGTACTTC.

The gene calls are TRBV5-1 and TRBJ2-5, with 11 bases lining up with TRBD1. CDR1 and CDR2 (germline): SGHRS, YFSETQ. V trimming: 4 bases; J trimming: 6 bases; junction bases outside the gene matches: 5. There are 14 residues in the CDR3. Here the CDR3 reads CASSTGQGAKTQYF. The CDR3 nucleotides are TGCGCCAGCAGCACAGGACAGGGGGCAAAGACCCAGTACTTC.

This clone was observed a few times. This chain links TRBV30 with TRBJ1-6; D is unclear. The CDR3 totals 12 residues. Trimming cost V 2 bases and J 9 bases, with 8 bases left between them. CDR1 GTSNPN and CDR2 SVGIG come from the germline V gene (reference sequence). CDR3 coding DNA: TGTGCCTGGAGTAGGGAGGTTTCACCCCTCCACTTT. Its translation: CAWSREVSPLHF.

V gene TRBV6-1 combines with J gene TRBJ2-3, with D possibly being TRBD1 or TRBD2 (7 bases each). The CDR3 sequence is 15 residues long. Germline V gives CDR1 MNHNS, CDR2 SASEGT. V dropped 6 bases and J dropped 1 base, with 14 bases sitting between them. Here the CDR3 DNA reads TGTGCCAGCAGGGGAGGGGGCTCGGGCACAGATACGCAGTATTTT. It yields the protein CASRGGGSGTDTQYF.

This clone was detected only a few times. The same CDR3 is also encoded by other DNA sequences in this sample. The chain uses TRBV6-5 and TRBJ1-1, with TRBD1 matching over 7 bases. V dropped 6 bases and J dropped 3; count of bases not matched to a gene: 1. The CDR3 is 12 amino acids. CDR1 and CDR2 (germline): MNHEY, SVGAGI. In nucleotides, the CDR3 is TGTGCCAGCAGCAGGGGGGACACTGAAGCTTTCTTT. Translation gives CASSRGDTEAFF.

This clone was found once. The rearrangement joins TRBV19 to TRBJ2-3; D is perhaps TRBD2 (7 bases). The CDR3 consists of 16 residues. Trimming pared 5 bases from V and 1 base from J, leaving 16 bases between. Germline CDR1 LNHDA, CDR2 SQIVND (reference sequence). The CDR3 bases are TGTGCCAGTAGTGTCCGGGCGGGGGCCCGCACAGATACGCAGTATTTT. It encodes CASSVRAGARTDTQYF.

This chain links TRBV7-9 with TRBJ1-1, with D maybe TRBD1 (6 bases). The CDR3 loop spans 14 amino acids. The germline V gene encodes CDR1 SEHNR and CDR2 FQNEAQ (reference sequence). Trimming removed 8 bases at V and 8 bases at J, with 21 bases between. The DNA for the CDR3 is TGTGCCAGCGACCTATTAGGGGGGGCGGGCGAAGCTTTCTTT. It translates to CASDLLGGAGEAFF.